A single sample is the source of the 21 T cell receptor beta chains below, sequenced in a study of radiotherapy plus CTLA-4 blockade in lung cancer. The assay was immunoSEQ multiplex PCR, and TCRdb's table has in-frame clones only and misses some. Of roughly 69,000 clones in the sample, approximately 79% were seen once. Sequenced here: peripheral blood, sampled from a patient treated with radiotherapy plus ipilimumab. These receptors all stem from a human donor with non-small cell lung cancer whose response to radiotherapy plus ipilimumab could not be evaluated. Some clones in this sample may be carry-over from other donors' samples.

The chain combines TRBV4-3 with TRBJ2-7, with TRBD2 as a possible D gene (5 bases). Germline V gives CDR1 LGHNA, CDR2 YSLEER. V lost 0 bases and J lost 9, with 12 bases in between. The CDR3 contains 13 residues. The DNA for the CDR3 is TGCGCCAGCAGCCAAGATCAGACTACCGCGCAGTACTTC. Amino acid sequence: CASSQDQTTAQYF.

This clone was seen a handful of times. The V gene is TRBV6-4, the J gene TRBJ2-2, with TRBD1 matching over 9 bases. This CDR3 has 14 amino acids. Germline-derived CDR1 and CDR2 are MRHNA and SNTAGT. V lost 8 bases, J lost 5 bases, and 6 bases stayed unmatched. Here the CDR3 reads CASGPGQGTGELFF. CDR3 nucleotide sequence: TGTGCCAGCGGCCCGGGACAGGGAACCGGGGAGCTGTTTTTT.

This sequence joins TRBV13 and TRBJ1-2; tentatively, D is TRBD1 (5 bases). Germline CDR1 reads PRHDT; CDR2 reads FYEKMQ (reference sequence). V was pared by 5 bases and J by 2 bases, with 12 bases between. The CDR3 is 14 amino acids. The DNA for the CDR3 is TGTGCCAGCAGCGCCGGGACTCAGAACTATGGCTACACCTTC. Its protein is CASSAGTQNYGYTF.

The rearrangement links TRBV6-5 to TRBJ2-1, with D tentatively TRBD2 (6 bases). The CDR3 spans 14 residues. Per germline, CDR1 MNHEY and CDR2 SVGAGI. Trimming took 3 bases from V and 7 from J, leaving 13 bases between them. CDR3 DNA sequence: TGTGCCAGCAGTTATGGGGGGTCAACGAATGAGCAGTTCTTC. Translated: CASSYGGSTNEQFF.

CDR3 in DNA: TGTGCCAGCAGCTTAGGAGGGTTCAACACAGATACGCAGTATTTT. Translated: CASSLGGFNTDTQYF. V usage is TRBV7-2 and J usage is TRBJ2-3, with D possibly TRBD2 on 5 matching bases. The CDR3 is 15 amino acids. Trimming removed 1 base at V and 2 bases at J, with 10 bases between. CDR1 and CDR2 (germline): SGHTA, FQGNSA.

This clone occurred a few times. CDR3 loop: CASRKTGERAFF. CDR3 DNA: TGTGCCAGCAGAAAAACAGGGGAAAGGGCTTTCTTT. The rearrangement links TRBV6-1 to TRBJ1-1; TRBD1 aligns across 7 bases. V lost 6 bases, J lost 11 bases, and 9 bases stayed unmatched. The CDR3 spans 12 residues. In germline, CDR1 is MNHNS, CDR2 SASEGT.

This clone was recorded once. The chain joins TRBV11-2 to TRBJ2-1; 8 bases map to TRBD1. Germline V gene data show CDR1 as SGHAT and CDR2 as FQNNGV. V was clipped by 1 base and J by 5 bases; unmatched bases: 4. The CDR3 loop spans 15 amino acids. Here the CDR3 DNA reads TGTGCCAGCAGCTTAGGGACAGGGTTTAACAATGAGCAGTTCTTC. Protein: CASSLGTGFNNEQFF.

The J gene is TRBJ1-2, the V gene TRBV18; a weak D match, TRBD1 (6 bases). The germline V gene encodes CDR1 KGHSH and CDR2 LQKENI. CDR3 length: 17 residues. Trimming stripped 0 bases from V and 2 bases from J, with 16 bases between. Here the CDR3 reads CASSPPNGQNINYGYTF. The CDR3 nucleotides read TGTGCCAGCTCACCACCGAATGGACAGAATATCAACTATGGCTACACCTTC.

The chain is built from TRBV18 and TRBJ1-3; D is uncertain. The CDR3 totals 14 residues. Trimming took off 5 bases at V and 0 bases at J, with 8 bases between the two ends. CDR1 KGHSH and CDR2 LQKENI come from the germline V gene. The DNA of the CDR3 is TGTGCCAGCTCAGACGGAGCCTCTGGAAACACCATATATTTT. It encodes CASSDGASGNTIYF.

The rearrangement uses TRBV7-6 and TRBJ2-7; 11 nucleotides align to TRBD2. This CDR3 comprises 15 residues. V lost 4 bases, J lost 0 bases, and 2 bases stayed unmatched. Per germline, CDR1 SGHVS and CDR2 FNYEAQ. The CDR3: CASSYGTSGSYEQYF. For the CDR3, the DNA is TGTGCCAGCAGCTATGGGACTAGCGGCTCCTACGAGCAGTACTTC.

This clone was detected only a few times. The chain recombines TRBV7-9 with TRBJ1-1; D unresolved. Trimming removed 5 bases at V and 1 base at J, with 17 bases between. The germline V gene encodes CDR1 SEHNR and CDR2 FQNEAQ (reference sequence). The CDR3 is 16 amino acids. CDR3 loop: CASSGRGWGANTEAFF. Written as DNA, the CDR3 is TGTGCCAGCAGCGGCCGAGGGTGGGGTGCGAACACTGAAGCTTTCTTT.

The chain joins TRBV5-1 to TRBJ2-1; 11 positions agree with TRBD2. Germline CDR1 and CDR2: SGHRS and YFSETQ. This CDR3 is 15 amino acids long. V dropped 0 bases and J dropped 7; count of bases not matched to a gene: 3. CDR3 residues: CASSLGSSGGNEQFF. The CDR3 nucleotides read TGCGCCAGCAGCTTGGGGTCTAGCGGGGGGAATGAGCAGTTCTTC. The whole variable domain, remainder taken from reference TRBV5-1 and TRBJ2-1, is KAGVTQTPRYLIKTRGQQVTLSCSPISGHRSVSWYQQTPGQGLQFLFEYFSETQRNKGNFPGRFSGRQFSNSRSEMNVSTLELGDSALYLCASSLGSSGGNEQFFGPGTRLTVL.

The chain joins TRBV6-5 to TRBJ1-3; 8 bases line up with TRBD1. The CDR3 has 14 residues. J gave up 7 bases and V 6 bases, and 8 bases lay outside the gene matches. CDR1 and CDR2 from the germline V gene are MNHEY and SVGAGI. The CDR3 DNA reads as TGTGCCAGCAGCACCGGACAGGGAGGGAACACCATATATTTT. Protein sequence: CASSTGQGGNTIYF.

In this sample, this clone turned up many times. This chain uses TRBV28 with TRBJ1-1; 7 bases are shared with TRBD1. Germline CDR1 reads MDHEN; CDR2 reads SYDVKM. The CDR3 runs 14 residues. The trim removed 3 bases at V and 4 bases at J, leaving 5 bases unmatched. The CDR3 reads CASSFDRETTEAFF. In DNA form, the CDR3 reads TGTGCCAGCAGTTTCGACAGGGAGACCACTGAAGCTTTCTTT. The full variable domain, rest sourced from reference TRBV28 and TRBJ1-1, is DVKVTQSSRYLVKRTGEKVFLECVQDMDHENMFWYRQDPGLGLRLIYFSYDVKMKEKGDIPEGYSVSREKKERFSLILESASTNQTSMYLCASSFDRETTEAFFGQGTRLTVV.

The rearrangement links TRBV5-1 to TRBJ1-1, with 8 bases lining up with TRBD1. Trimming cost V 4 bases and J 5 bases; bases outside gene matches: 7. The germline gives CDR1 SGHRS, CDR2 YFSETQ. The CDR3 covers 14 residues. The CDR3: CASSLSGGRTEAFF. In DNA form, the CDR3 reads TGCGCCAGCAGCCTATCAGGGGGCAGGACTGAAGCTTTCTTT.

CDR3 amino acids: CASHGMVRGVGYEQYF. As DNA, the CDR3 is TGTGCCAGCCACGGAATGGTGCGGGGAGTAGGGTACGAGCAGTACTTC. The chain couples TRBV27 to TRBJ2-7, with D possibly being TRBD2 (6 bases). V was pared by 8 bases and J by 4 bases, with 24 bases between. This CDR3 is 16 amino acids long. CDR1 is MNHEY, CDR2 SMNVEV, per germline (reference sequence).

The chain has TRBV4-3 and TRBJ2-5; D might be TRBD1 (6 bases). The J call may be incorrect, as the DNA end agrees better with TRBJ2-7. From germline, CDR1 is LGHNA and CDR2 YSLEER. The CDR3 spans 15 residues. CDR3 sequence (DNA): TGCGCCAGCAGCCTCAGCTCAGGGGCGGCCTACGAGCAGTACTTC. Translating it yields CASSLSSGAAYEQYF.

This chain uses TRBV6-6 with TRBJ2-5; TRBD1 matches at 9 bases. J gave up 5 bases and V 10 bases, and 14 bases lay outside the gene matches. CDR3 length: 15 amino acids. The V gene's germline CDR1 is MNHNY and CDR2 SVGAGI (reference sequence). The CDR3 loop is CATNRPGTGHETQYF. CDR3 DNA sequence: TGTGCCACCAACCGGCCCGGGACAGGGCATGAGACCCAGTACTTC.

This clone was found once. This rearrangement joins TRBV10-1 to TRBJ2-7; 7 nucleotides match TRBD1. Per germline, CDR1 WNHNN and CDR2 SYGVQD (reference sequence). J was trimmed by 3 bases and V by 5 bases; bases with no gene match: 4. The CDR3 spans 13 residues. The CDR3 loop reads CASSPTGNYEQYF. CDR3 coding DNA: TGCGCCAGCAGTCCGACAGGGAACTACGAGCAGTACTTC.

The V gene is TRBV7-2, the J gene TRBJ1-4; D possibly corresponds to TRBD1 (5 bases). Germline CDR1 and CDR2: SGHTA and FQGNSA. This CDR3 has 15 residues. V was shortened by 4 bases and J by 8 bases, with 17 bases between the two germline ends. The CDR3 loop reads CASSSRRDGDEKLFF. The CDR3, as DNA: TGTGCCAGCAGCTCAAGGCGGGACGGCGACGAAAAACTGTTTTTT.

This clone was seen just once. The gene calls are TRBV5-1 and TRBJ2-3; TRBD2 agrees at 7 bases. Germline loops: CDR1 SGHRS, CDR2 YFSETQ. This CDR3 is 14 amino acids long. V trimming: 6 bases; J trimming: 2 bases; junction bases outside the gene matches: 6. The CDR3 loop is CASKGGGNTDTQYF. Here the CDR3 DNA reads TGCGCCAGCAAGGGCGGGGGAAACACAGATACGCAGTATTTT.